This T cell receptor beta chain originates from a study of identical twins. This clonotype has a handful of counts. Its antigen is unidentified. A universal primer site was added by template switching, and unique molecular identifiers were carried by the cDNA. TCRdb called the 5' RACE reads again in MiXCR, with one record for every CDR3 protein. The table records roughly 350,000 distinct CDR3 sequences, around an eighth of them present only once. Whole-study results and caveats: Modelling underestimated the level of out-of-frame TCR alpha sharing observed in monozygotic twins. Abundant beta clonotypes from cord blood bore fewer insertions; memory repertoires lacked this pattern. Out-of-frame alpha sequences shared by twins were enriched for low generation probability.

The sample also formed part of further work on yellow fever vaccine responses in identical twins.

The sequence came from a woman under 30 in good health. Source material: CD8+ T cells sorted from blood.

The CDR3 loop is CASSPAGNDYGYTF. DNA of the CDR3: TGTGCCAGCAGCCCCGCGGGGAACGACTATGGCTACACCTTC. V is TRBV7-9 and J is TRBJ1-2; D gene ambiguous. From germline, CDR1 is SEHNR and CDR2 FQNEAQ (reference sequence). This CDR3 is 14 amino acids long. Trimming stripped 5 bases from V and 3 bases from J, with 13 bases between.